Detailed here is one TCR beta chain. The sample originates from a study of T cells in Graves' hyperthyroidism and ophthalmopathy. Subjects aged 18 to 65 presented with newly diagnosed hyperthyroidism of less than 2 months' duration. RNA transcripts were the template for amplifying TCR beta CDR3 regions. The HTBI set primed first-round TCR CDR3 RT-PCR. MiXCR was run by TCRdb on the multiplex PCR reads, yielding one entry per CDR3 protein. The data hold roughly 300,000 distinct CDR3 sequences, with around a quarter observed a single time. Germline loops: CDR1 KGHDR, CDR2 SFDVKD. V was trimmed by 3 bases and J by 0 bases, leaving 7 bases between them. This CDR3 is 14 amino acids long.

The chain uses TRBV24-1 and TRBJ1-2; no clear D gene. The material sequenced was blood. This sequence was found in a man in his forties or fifties with Graves' hyperthyroidism that later progressed to Graves' ophthalmopathy. The CDR3 DNA sequence: TGTGCCACCAGTGATCCCCGTACTAACTATGGCTACACCTTC. It encodes CATSDPRTNYGYTF.